This TCR beta chain was identified in a study of T-cell memory formation after mild COVID-19. Study observations and caveats: Second-wave clones that peaked on day 37 lacked confirmed SARS-CoV-2 specificity. Clones that got smaller from day 15 to 85 had even CD4/CD8, while clones growing later tipped toward CD4+.

On this clonotype itself: Its target is unknown.

With constant-segment primers, 5'RACE yielded cDNA libraries of TCR alpha and TCR beta that carried sample barcodes and UMIs. MiXCR was run by TCRdb on the 5' RACE reads, yielding one entry per CDR3 protein. The profile covers tens of thousands of distinct CDR3 sequences, with approximately 13% appearing a single time and 31% taken by the ten largest. The junction had 5 bases not matched to a gene; V was cut back by 2 bases and J by 4 bases. Germline CDR1 SEHNR, CDR2 FQNEAQ (reference sequence). There are 15 residues in the CDR3. This clonotype was obtained from an adult woman who had mild COVID-19 (a few samples of this study predate the infection). Cell type and time point are not known. The rearrangement links TRBV7-9 to TRBJ1-1, with 9 bases lining up with TRBD1. Sequenced sample: PBMCs or a T cell subset sorted from them (not recorded which). The CDR3 sequence is CASSLWTGEATEAFF. The CDR3 DNA is TGTGCCAGCAGCTTATGGACAGGGGAAGCCACTGAAGCTTTCTTT.